Below are 23 T cell receptor beta chains sequenced from a single sample in a study of cytomegalovirus exposure and HLA in healthy donors. Both 60 Vbeta primers and 13 Jbeta primers went into the PCR. Measured with immunoSEQ multiplex PCR; TCRdb has only the in-frame clones, and not every one. The sample includes about 200,000 clones, 60% to 80% seen only once; the top ten take less than 2%. Sequenced: PBMCs. These receptors came from a male donor in good health and CMV-seronegative.

The rearrangement links TRBV7-8 to TRBJ2-7, with 8 bases that match TRBD2. Germline V gene lookup returns CDR1 SGHVS and CDR2 FQNEAQ. Trimming took 1 base from V and 4 from J; bases not matched to a gene: 6. The CDR3 is made up of 15 amino acids. The CDR3 sequence: CASSLGLGTRYEQYF. CDR3 in DNA: TGTGCCAGCAGCTTAGGGTTAGGGACTAGATACGAGCAGTACTTC.

This sequence joins TRBV7-9 and TRBJ2-3, with D possibly matching TRBD1 (6 bases). The CDR3 loop spans 13 amino acids. The V end was cut by 6 bases, the J end by 4 bases, with 11 bases between. Germline assignment: CDR1 SEHNR and CDR2 FQNEAQ (reference sequence). CDR3 sequence: CASRLDSADTQYF. The DNA of the CDR3 is TGTGCCAGCAGGTTGGACAGCGCAGATACGCAGTATTTT.

The rearrangement joins TRBV19 to TRBJ1-5, with D hard to call. The V end was cut by 7 bases, the J end by 5 bases, with 15 bases between. This CDR3 is 14 amino acids long. Germline V lookup: CDR1 LNHDA, CDR2 SQIVND (reference sequence). The CDR3 spells CASKIEGGDQPQHF. CDR3 bases: TGTGCCAGTAAAATCGAGGGAGGAGATCAGCCCCAGCATTTT.

This rearrangement joins TRBV30 to TRBJ2-5; 11 nucleotides agree with TRBD2. The tail of the sequence fits TRBJ2-7 better, so the J call may be wrong. The CDR3 is 18 amino acids. Germline assignment: CDR1 GTSNPN and CDR2 SVGIG (reference sequence). CDR3 loop: CAWSRATPRLAGYHEQYF. DNA for the CDR3: TGTGCCTGGAGTAGGGCGACCCCCCGACTAGCGGGATATCACGAGCAGTACTTC.

This clone showed up just a few times. This rearrangement joins TRBV2 to TRBJ2-7; D is possibly TRBD2 (6 bases). The CDR3 runs 15 residues. In germline, CDR1 is SNHLY, CDR2 FYNNEI. The V and J ends lost 8 bases and 3 bases respectively, with 20 bases between them. The CDR3 sequence is CASDSGVAVFYEQYF. The CDR3 nucleotides are TGTGCCAGCGATTCGGGAGTGGCCGTCTTCTACGAGCAGTACTTC.

The chain has TRBV7-9 and TRBJ2-7, with 7 bases fitting TRBD2. V dropped 4 bases and J dropped 2; count of bases not matched to a gene: 2. The CDR3 length is 13 residues. Germline V gene lookup returns CDR1 SEHNR and CDR2 FQNEAQ (reference sequence). The CDR3 region has the DNA TGTGCCAGCAGCTATGGACTAGCCTACGAGCAGTACTTC. Protein product: CASSYGLAYEQYF.

V usage is TRBV9 and J usage is TRBJ1-2; tentative D call: TRBD1 (5 bases). The CDR3 consists of 11 residues. Between the trimmed V and J ends, which lost 3 bases and 8 bases, there was a span of 8 bases. The germline CDR1 and CDR2 sequences are SGDLS and YYNGEE. CDR3: CASSDRRGYTF. In DNA form, the CDR3 reads TGTGCCAGCAGCGACAGGCGGGGCTACACCTTC.

The rearrangement uses TRBV28 and TRBJ2-2, with 8 bases identical to TRBD2. The CDR3 consists of 17 residues. J lost 8 bases, V lost 3 bases, and 14 bases had no gene match. CDR1 and CDR2 (germline): MDHEN, SYDVKM. DNA for the CDR3: TGTGCCAGCAGTTTCCCCCCGGGGGGGACTCCGGAGGGGGAGCTGTTTTTT. It encodes CASSFPPGGTPEGELFF.

The J gene is TRBJ2-2, the V gene TRBV7-9, with D perhaps matching TRBD1 (6 bases). The CDR3 covers 16 residues. The germline CDR1 and CDR2 sequences are SEHNR and FQNEAQ (reference sequence). Trimming left V 7 bases short and J 7 bases short, with 22 bases between. The CDR3 protein is CASTQPDRKAGGELFF. As DNA, the CDR3 is TGTGCCAGCACCCAACCCGACAGGAAGGCTGGCGGGGAGCTGTTTTTT.

This chain connects TRBV13 to TRBJ2-7, with D perhaps TRBD1 (5 bases). The CDR3 covers 14 residues. From germline, CDR1 is PRHDT and CDR2 FYEKMQ (reference sequence). V lost 7 bases and J 3 bases, leaving 16 bases between the germline ends. CDR3 nucleotide sequence: TGTGCCAGCACCCCTCAGGGTAGCTTCTACGAGCAGTACTTC. Protein: CASTPQGSFYEQYF.

The chain links TRBV9 to TRBJ1-2, with 10 bases that match TRBD1. CDR3 length equals 16 residues. Trimming removed 5 bases from V and 2 bases from J; junction bases left unmatched: 9. Looked up from germline, CDR1 is SGDLS and CDR2 is YYNGEE. The CDR3 loop reads CASSLSLGQGNYGYTF. The CDR3 region has the DNA TGTGCCAGCAGTCTATCCCTGGGACAGGGGAACTATGGCTACACCTTC.

The gene calls are TRBV7-9 and TRBJ2-1; no reliable D call. Germline V gene sequence: CDR1 SEHNR, CDR2 FQNEAQ (reference sequence). V was cut by 1 base and J by 2 bases, with 15 bases left in between. The CDR3 covers 17 residues. Written as DNA, the CDR3 is TGTGCCAGCAGCTTAGGGGCCCCCGATGGCCCCTACAATGAGCAGTTCTTC. Its protein product is CASSLGAPDGPYNEQFF.

J is TRBJ1-2 and V is TRBV6-6, with 10 bases aligning to TRBD1. The junction had 1 base not matched to a gene; V was cut back by 2 bases and J by 4 bases. Germline V gene lookup returns CDR1 MNHNY and CDR2 SVGAGI (reference sequence). The CDR3 consists of 14 residues. Here the CDR3 DNA reads TGTGCCAGCAGTTACCGGGACAGGGGCTATGGCTACACCTTC. This sequence encodes CASSYRDRGYGYTF.

V usage is TRBV7-6 and J usage is TRBJ2-3; TRBD2 is a possible D gene (5 bases). This CDR3 is built from 14 residues. The germline V gene encodes CDR1 SGHVS and CDR2 FNYEAQ. Trimming took off 0 bases at V and 3 bases at J, with 7 bases between the two ends. In DNA, the CDR3 is TGTGCCAGCAGCTTAGCGGGAGAGACAGATACGCAGTATTTT. It yields the protein CASSLAGETDTQYF.

V and J are TRBV28 and TRBJ2-5; 8 nucleotides line up with TRBD1. Germline V gene data show CDR1 as MDHEN and CDR2 as SYDVKM. The CDR3 has 12 amino acids. With 5 bases clipped from V and 4 bases from J, the junction kept 0 bases outside the gene matches. The CDR3 bases are TGTGCCAGCAGTACAGGGGGAGAGACCCAGTACTTC. It translates to CASSTGGETQYF.

The chain joins TRBV19 to TRBJ1-1; D remains unclear. The CDR3 consists of 13 residues. V was shortened by 5 bases and J by 4 bases, with 11 bases between the two germline ends. CDR1 LNHDA and CDR2 SQIVND come from the germline V gene (reference sequence). The CDR3 DNA sequence: TGTGCCAGTAGTCCTAGTACCTTCACTGAAGCTTTCTTT. Protein product: CASSPSTFTEAFF.

This sequence joins TRBV27 and TRBJ2-7; D unclear. Germline CDR1 and CDR2: MNHEY and SMNVEV (reference sequence). The CDR3 sequence is 14 residues long. V lost 5 bases and J lost 0, with 11 bases in between. This CDR3 reads CASSPTWSSYEQYF. The CDR3, as DNA: TGTGCCAGCAGTCCCACCTGGAGCTCCTACGAGCAGTACTTC.

The chain is built from TRBV6-5 and TRBJ2-1, with D perhaps matching TRBD2 (6 bases). Germline V CDR1 and CDR2: MNHEY, SVGAGI. The CDR3 length is 16 residues. Trimming left V 0 bases short and J 8 bases short, with 17 bases between. CDR3 sequence: CASSYSSGGVVDEQFF. CDR3 bases: TGTGCCAGCAGTTACTCGTCTGGCGGGGTAGTCGATGAGCAGTTCTTC.

The V call is TRBV9, the J call TRBJ2-2; TRBD2 matches 7 bases. V dropped 0 bases and J dropped 6; count of bases not matched to a gene: 5. This CDR3 is built from 15 residues. Germline V gene data show CDR1 as SGDLS and CDR2 as YYNGEE. The CDR3 DNA is TGTGCCAGCAGCGTAGGGCGGGGGTTTGCCGGGGAGCTGTTTTTT. This translates into CASSVGRGFAGELFF.

This clone was detected a few times. The chain employs TRBV7-6 and TRBJ2-7; 10 bases match TRBD1. The germline V gene encodes CDR1 SGHVS and CDR2 FNYEAQ. The CDR3 totals 15 residues. V dropped 4 bases and J dropped 3; count of bases not matched to a gene: 6. CDR3 in amino acids: CASSYRTGGHYEQYF. The CDR3 DNA is TGTGCCAGCAGCTACAGGACAGGGGGACACTACGAGCAGTACTTC. Full variable domain (remainder filled in from reference TRBV7-6 and TRBJ2-7): GAGVSQSPRYKVTKRGQDVALRCDPISGHVSLYWYRQALGQGPEFLTYFNYEAQQDKSGLPNDRFSAERPEGSISTLTIQRTEQRDSAMYRCASSYRTGGHYEQYFGPGTRLTVT.

This chain joins TRBV5-1 and TRBJ1-1, with D possibly matching TRBD1 (5 bases). Germline V gene data show CDR1 as SGHRS and CDR2 as YFSETQ. CDR3 length: 13 amino acids. The germline V and J ends were trimmed by 6 bases and 5 bases, with 14 bases remaining between them. CDR3 nucleotide sequence: TGCGCCAGCACACCAGGGAAGGTAACTGAAGCTTTCTTT. Translated, it gives CASTPGKVTEAFF. Full variable domain (rest looked up from reference TRBV5-1 and TRBJ1-1): KAGVTQTPRYLIKTRGQQVTLSCSPISGHRSVSWYQQTPGQGLQFLFEYFSETQRNKGNFPGRFSGRQFSNSRSEMNVSTLELGDSALYLCASTPGKVTEAFFGQGTRLTVV.

The V and J genes are TRBV5-1 and TRBJ1-2; a weak D match, TRBD1 (6 bases). Germline CDR1 SGHRS, CDR2 YFSETQ. Trimming shortened V by 3 bases and J by 2 bases, and 14 bases separated the two germline ends. This CDR3 is built from 15 residues. Written as DNA, the CDR3 is TGCGCCAGCAGCTCTCCACAAACAGGGAACTATGGCTACACCTTC. It codes for CASSSPQTGNYGYTF.

The chain is built from TRBV10-3 and TRBJ2-7; TRBD1 matches 8 bases. The CDR3 is 14 amino acids. The germline V gene has CDR1 ENHRY and CDR2 SYGVKD. V dropped 2 bases and J dropped 2; count of bases not matched to a gene: 2. The CDR3 loop reads CAISEDRGPYEQYF. DNA of the CDR3: TGTGCCATCAGTGAGGACAGGGGACCCTACGAGCAGTACTTC.